This T cell receptor (beta chain) emerged from a study of blood T cells in healthy people across ages (dated by TCRdb to the mid-2010s). Turning to the overall study: Template switching captured roughly one uniquely barcoded TCR beta cDNA molecule per two T cells in model experiments. The donors were divided into four age groups: young (average around 16 years), middle-aged (roughly 42), aged (approximately 64) and long-lived (roughly 86). Age-related changes in TCR beta repertoire diversity were measured in the study by deep sequencing normalized with unique cDNA molecular identifiers. To avoid experimental bias, donors of different ages were spread randomly across the sequencing lanes. The study analyzed two additional independent replicas of 1 million unique cDNA reads from the same blood draw for two donors, one aged 18 to 30 and one aged 80 or older.

Summary of the overall study and its limitations: Observed TCR beta diversity per million T cells fell roughly linearly with age, and a significant reduction was already apparent by age roughly 40. Conclusive comparison of naive and antigen-experienced compartments was prevented by the profiling of bulk unsorted PBMCs. Compared with the aged group, the long-lived group had more naive CD4+ T cells, fewer expanded clones and increased TCR diversity, a pattern suggesting age selection. A strong correlation was found between observed TCR beta diversity and the percentage of naive T cells measured by flow cytometry. Total diversity estimates from one million sequenced T cells were considered lower bounds and underestimates. Because donor CMV infection status was unknown, age-related changes in expanded clonotypes were potentially confounded.

In its sample, this clonotype was seen a few times. What this receptor recognizes is not known. No base qualities exist here, and no much larger clone lies one base off it. Libraries were made using 5' RACE. The sequencer was an Illumina HiSeq 2500. A second PCR of 7 to 11 cycles was run with a J-beta primer mix and a sample-barcoded 5' primer. A unique molecular identifier was introduced onto each TCR beta cDNA molecule by a template-switch 5' adaptor carrying 12 random nucleotides. Each sample yielded at least 3 million CDR3-containing paired-end reads. First-strand cDNA was synthesized from all RNA with the Mint cDNA synthesis kit, primed by a TRBC-specific oligonucleotide. Following uracil-DNA glycosylase treatment, a first 18-cycle PCR with universal primers M1SS and BC2_uni_R was performed on all cDNA. Concerning the study's data processing: Normalization of each sample was performed by random selection of 1 million high-quality reads, each carrying a distinct molecular identifier. Instead of being binned into consensus sequences, reads that shared molecular identifiers were thrown out. MiTCR, set to a Q25 quality threshold and the strictest error-elimination algorithm, was used for CDR3 identification, clonotype clustering and error correction. A nonparametric unseen species model with Euler transformation was used to estimate lower-bound total TCR beta diversity. TCRdb trimmed the raw reads at Q25, called clones with MiXCR and kept productive beta chains. CDR3 protein sequences are deduplicated, and each keeps its most common genes and DNA. TCRdb assigned the V and J calls; the authors' analysis was not used. The sample table records 1,100,000 or so distinct CDR3 sequences; 40% to 50% of these occur just once. About 19% of the sample is taken by the ten largest.

Systemically healthy Caucasian individuals from Russia, some 38 in total and aged 6 to 90 years, were included as donors. Approximately 9.3 milliliters of peripheral blood were collected from each donor into EDTA-treated Vacutainer tubes. Ficoll-Paque density-gradient centrifugation was used to isolate PBMCs, with at least 6.5 million per sample. Trizol reagent was used to extract total RNA from the PBMCs, yielding at least 5.5 micrograms per sample. Naive CD45RAhigh/CD27high T cell percentages were measured by flow cytometry on a PBMC aliquot from every donor. For CDR1 and CDR2, the germline V gene (reference sequence) lists DFQATT and SNEGSKA. From the cysteine through the phenylalanine, the CDR3 covers 16 amino acids. Just CDR3 DNA is preserved here, 48 bases in frame from base 1. The germline ends are 14 bases apart after V is trimmed by 5 bases and J by 0 bases.

The sample was blood. This clonotype was obtained from a woman aged 60-75 years in good health. The rearranged segments are TRBV20-1 and TRBJ2-6; the D call is tentative, TRBD1 or TRBD2, as each matches 5 bases. The DNA sequence is TGCAGTGCTGACCGGGGCGCAAACTCTGGGGCCAACGTCCTGACTTTC. Its protein reads: CSADRGANSGANVLTF.